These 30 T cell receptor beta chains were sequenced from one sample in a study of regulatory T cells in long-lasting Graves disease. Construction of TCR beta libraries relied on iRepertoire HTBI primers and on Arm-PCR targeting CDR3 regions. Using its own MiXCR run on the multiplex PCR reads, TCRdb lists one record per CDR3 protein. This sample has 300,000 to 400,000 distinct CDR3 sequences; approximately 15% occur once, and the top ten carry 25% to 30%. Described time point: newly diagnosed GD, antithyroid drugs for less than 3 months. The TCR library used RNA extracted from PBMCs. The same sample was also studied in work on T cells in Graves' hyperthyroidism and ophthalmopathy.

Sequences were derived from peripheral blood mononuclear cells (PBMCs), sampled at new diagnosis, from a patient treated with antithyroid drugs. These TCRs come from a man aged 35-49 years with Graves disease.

The CDR3 is CASNRLAGGEGDTQYF. The DNA for the CDR3 is TGTGCCAGCAATCGACTAGCGGGGGGGGAAGGGGATACGCAGTATTTT. The chain is built from TRBV6-1 and TRBJ2-3; 14 bases align to TRBD2. The CDR3 extends over 16 amino acids. The V gene end was trimmed by 7 bases and the J gene end by 6 bases; junction bases not matched to a gene: 9. Germline-derived CDR1 and CDR2 are MNHNS and SASEGT.

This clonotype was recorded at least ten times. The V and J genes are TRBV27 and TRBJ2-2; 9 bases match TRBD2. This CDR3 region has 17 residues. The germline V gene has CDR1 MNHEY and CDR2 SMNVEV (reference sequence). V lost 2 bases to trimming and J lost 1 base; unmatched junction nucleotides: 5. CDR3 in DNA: TGTGCCAGCAGTTTAGCGGGACTAGCAGGGAACACCGGGGAGCTGTTTTTT. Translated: CASSLAGLAGNTGELFF.

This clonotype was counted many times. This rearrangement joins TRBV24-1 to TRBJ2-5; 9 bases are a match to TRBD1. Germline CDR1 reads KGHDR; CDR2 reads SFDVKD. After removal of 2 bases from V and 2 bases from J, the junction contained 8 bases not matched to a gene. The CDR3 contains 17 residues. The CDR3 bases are TGTGCCACCAGTGATTGGCGGGACAGGGACCTTCAAGAGACCCAGTACTTC. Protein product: CATSDWRDRDLQETQYF.

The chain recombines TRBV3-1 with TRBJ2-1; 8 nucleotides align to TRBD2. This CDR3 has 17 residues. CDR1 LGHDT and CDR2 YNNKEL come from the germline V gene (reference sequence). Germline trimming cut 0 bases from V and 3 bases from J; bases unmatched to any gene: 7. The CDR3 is CASSQDPGGERYNEQFF. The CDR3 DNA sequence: TGTGCCAGCAGCCAAGATCCGGGGGGGGAACGCTACAATGAGCAGTTCTTC.

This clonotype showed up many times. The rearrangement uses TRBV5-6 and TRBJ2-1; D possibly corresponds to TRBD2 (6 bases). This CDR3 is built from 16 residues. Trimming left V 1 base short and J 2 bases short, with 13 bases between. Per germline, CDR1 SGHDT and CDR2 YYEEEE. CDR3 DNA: TGTGCCAGCAGCTTGTTTGCGGCTAGCGCCTACAATGAGCAGTTCTTC. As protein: CASSLFAASAYNEQFF.

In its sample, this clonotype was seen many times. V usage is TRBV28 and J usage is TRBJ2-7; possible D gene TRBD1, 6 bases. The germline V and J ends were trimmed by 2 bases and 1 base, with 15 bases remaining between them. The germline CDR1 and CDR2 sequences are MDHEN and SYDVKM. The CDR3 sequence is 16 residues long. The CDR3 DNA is TGTGCCAGCAGTTTAGCGGGCAGGGGAGTTTCCTACGAGCAGTACTTC. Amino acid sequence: CASSLAGRGVSYEQYF. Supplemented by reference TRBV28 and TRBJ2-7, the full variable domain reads DVKVTQSSRYLVKRTGEKVFLECVQDMDHENMFWYRQDPGLGLRLIYFSYDVKMKEKGDIPEGYSVSREKKERFSLILESASTNQTSMYLCASSLAGRGVSYEQYFGPGTRLTVT.

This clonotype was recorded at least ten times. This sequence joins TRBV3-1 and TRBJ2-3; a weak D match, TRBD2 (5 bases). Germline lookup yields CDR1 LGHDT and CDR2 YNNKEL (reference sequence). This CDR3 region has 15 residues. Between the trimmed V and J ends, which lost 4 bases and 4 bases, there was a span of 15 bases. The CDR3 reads CASSPRVRVPDTQYF. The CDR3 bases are TGTGCCAGCAGCCCCCGGGTGCGGGTCCCAGATACGCAGTATTTT.

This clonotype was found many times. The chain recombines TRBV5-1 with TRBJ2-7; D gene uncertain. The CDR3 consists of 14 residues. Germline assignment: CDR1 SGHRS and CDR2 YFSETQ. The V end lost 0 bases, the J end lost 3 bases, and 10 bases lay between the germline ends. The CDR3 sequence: CASSLGAADYEQYF. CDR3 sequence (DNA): TGCGCCAGCAGCTTGGGCGCAGCCGACTACGAGCAGTACTTC.

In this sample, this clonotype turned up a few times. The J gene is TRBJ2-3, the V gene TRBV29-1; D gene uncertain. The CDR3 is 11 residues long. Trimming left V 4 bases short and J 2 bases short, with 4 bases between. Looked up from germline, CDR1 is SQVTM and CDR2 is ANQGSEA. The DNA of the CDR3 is TGCAGCGTTGCAAACACAGATACGCAGTATTTT. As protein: CSVANTDTQYF.

CDR3 in amino acids: CASSHDGQGPSEKLFF. The CDR3 bases are TGCGCCAGCAGCCACGACGGACAGGGTCCTTCTGAAAAACTGTTTTTT. The chain employs TRBV4-1 and TRBJ1-4, with 8 bases aligning to TRBD1. V trimming: 3 bases; J trimming: 7 bases; junction bases outside the gene matches: 10. Per germline, CDR1 MGHRA and CDR2 YSYEKL. CDR3 size: 16 residues.

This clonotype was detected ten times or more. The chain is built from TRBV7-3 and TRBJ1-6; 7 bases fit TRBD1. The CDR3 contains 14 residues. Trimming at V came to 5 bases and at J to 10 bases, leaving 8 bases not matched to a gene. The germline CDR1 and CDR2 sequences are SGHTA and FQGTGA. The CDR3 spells CASSQNRGGSPLHF. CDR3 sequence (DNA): TGTGCCAGCAGCCAAAACAGGGGAGGATCACCCCTCCACTTT.

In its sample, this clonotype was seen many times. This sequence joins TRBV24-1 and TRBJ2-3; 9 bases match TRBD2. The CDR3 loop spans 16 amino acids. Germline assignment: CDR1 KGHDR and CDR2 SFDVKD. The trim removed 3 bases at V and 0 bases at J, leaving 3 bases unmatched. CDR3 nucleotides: TGTGCCACCAGTGATCCTAGCGGGGATAGCACAGATACGCAGTATTTT. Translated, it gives CATSDPSGDSTDTQYF.

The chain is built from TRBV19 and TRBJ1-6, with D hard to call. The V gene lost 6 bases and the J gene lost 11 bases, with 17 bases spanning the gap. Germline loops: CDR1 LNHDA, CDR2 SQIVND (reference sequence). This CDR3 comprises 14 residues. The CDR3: CASSPQVATAPLHF. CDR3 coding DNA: TGTGCCAGTAGCCCCCAGGTAGCAACGGCACCCCTCCACTTT.

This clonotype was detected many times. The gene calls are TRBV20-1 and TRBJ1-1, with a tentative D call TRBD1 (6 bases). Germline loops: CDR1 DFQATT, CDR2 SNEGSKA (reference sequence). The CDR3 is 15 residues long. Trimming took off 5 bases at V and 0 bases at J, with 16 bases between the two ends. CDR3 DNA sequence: TGCAGTGCTGCCCGGGACACACGATTGAACACTGAAGCTTTCTTT. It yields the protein CSAARDTRLNTEAFF.

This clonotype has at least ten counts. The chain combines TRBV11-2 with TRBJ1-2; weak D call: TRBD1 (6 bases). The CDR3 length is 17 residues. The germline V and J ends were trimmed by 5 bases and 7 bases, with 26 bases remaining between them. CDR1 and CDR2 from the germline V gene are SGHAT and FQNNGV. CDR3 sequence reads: CASSRPGGQGNYGGYTF. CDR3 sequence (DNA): TGTGCCAGCAGCCGGCCGGGGGGGCAGGGTAACTATGGTGGCTACACCTTC.

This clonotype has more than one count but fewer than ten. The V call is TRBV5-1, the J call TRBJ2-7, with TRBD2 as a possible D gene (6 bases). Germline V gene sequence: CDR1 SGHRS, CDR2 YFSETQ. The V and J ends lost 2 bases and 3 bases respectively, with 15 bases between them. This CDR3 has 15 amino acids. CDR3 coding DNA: TGCGCCAGCAGCTTTGGTAGCGGATCGATCTACGAGCAGTACTTC. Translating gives CASSFGSGSIYEQYF.

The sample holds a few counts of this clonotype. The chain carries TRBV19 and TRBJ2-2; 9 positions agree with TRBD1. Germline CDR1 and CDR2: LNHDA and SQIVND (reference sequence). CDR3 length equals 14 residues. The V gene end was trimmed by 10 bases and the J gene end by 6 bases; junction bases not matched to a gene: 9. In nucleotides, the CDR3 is TGTGCCACCTCGGGGACAGGGTGGGCCGGGGAGCTGTTTTTT. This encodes CATSGTGWAGELFF.

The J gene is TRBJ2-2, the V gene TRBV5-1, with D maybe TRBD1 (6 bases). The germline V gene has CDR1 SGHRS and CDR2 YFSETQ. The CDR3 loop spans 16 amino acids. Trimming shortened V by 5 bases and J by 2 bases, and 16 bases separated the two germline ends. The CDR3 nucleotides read TGCGCCAGCAGGGCCCCGGGACAAACAAACACCGGGGAGCTGTTTTTT. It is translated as CASRAPGQTNTGELFF.

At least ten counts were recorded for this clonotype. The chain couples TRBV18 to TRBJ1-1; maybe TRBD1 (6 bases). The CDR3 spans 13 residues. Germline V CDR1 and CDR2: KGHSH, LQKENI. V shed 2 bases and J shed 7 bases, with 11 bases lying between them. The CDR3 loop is CASSPDPQGEAFF. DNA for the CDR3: TGTGCCAGCTCACCAGACCCACAGGGTGAAGCTTTCTTT.

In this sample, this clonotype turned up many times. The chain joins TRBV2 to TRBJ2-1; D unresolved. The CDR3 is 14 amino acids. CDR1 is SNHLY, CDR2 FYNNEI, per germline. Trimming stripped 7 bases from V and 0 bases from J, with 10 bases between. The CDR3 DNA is TGTGCCAGCAAGAAACAGAGCTCCTACAATGAGCAGTTCTTC. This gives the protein CASKKQSSYNEQFF. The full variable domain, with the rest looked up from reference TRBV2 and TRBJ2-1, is EPEVTQTPSHQVTQMGQEVILRCVPISNHLYFYWYRQILGQKVEFLVSFYNNEISEKSEIFDDQFSVERPDGSNFTLKIRSTKLEDSAMYFCASKKQSSYNEQFFGPGTRLTVL.

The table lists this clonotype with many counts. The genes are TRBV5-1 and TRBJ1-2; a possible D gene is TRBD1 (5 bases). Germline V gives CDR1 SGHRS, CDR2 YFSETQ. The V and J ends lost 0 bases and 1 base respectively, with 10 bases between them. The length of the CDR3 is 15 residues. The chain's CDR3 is CASSLAQGLNYGYTF. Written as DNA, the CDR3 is TGCGCCAGCAGCTTGGCCCAGGGACTTAACTATGGCTACACCTTC.

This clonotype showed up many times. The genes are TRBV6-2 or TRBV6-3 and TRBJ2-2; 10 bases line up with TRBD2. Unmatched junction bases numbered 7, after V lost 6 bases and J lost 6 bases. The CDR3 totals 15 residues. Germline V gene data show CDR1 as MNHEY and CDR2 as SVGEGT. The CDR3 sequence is CASSLLAGWAGELFF. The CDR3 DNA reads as TGTGCCAGCAGCTTACTAGCGGGATGGGCCGGGGAGCTGTTTTTT.

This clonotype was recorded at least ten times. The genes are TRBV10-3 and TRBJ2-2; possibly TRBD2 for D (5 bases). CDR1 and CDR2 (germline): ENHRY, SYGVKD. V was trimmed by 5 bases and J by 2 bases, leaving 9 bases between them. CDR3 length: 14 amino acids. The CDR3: CAISREGNTGELFF. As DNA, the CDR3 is TGTGCCATCAGTCGCGAGGGAAACACCGGGGAGCTGTTTTTT.

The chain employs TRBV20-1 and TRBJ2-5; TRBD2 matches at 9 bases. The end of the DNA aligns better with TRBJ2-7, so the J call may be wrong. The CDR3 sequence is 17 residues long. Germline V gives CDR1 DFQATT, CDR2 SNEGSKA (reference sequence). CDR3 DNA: TGCAGTGCTGCTTTCGGCGTCGGACTAGCGATGTCCTACGAGCAGTACTTC. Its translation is CSAAFGVGLAMSYEQYF.

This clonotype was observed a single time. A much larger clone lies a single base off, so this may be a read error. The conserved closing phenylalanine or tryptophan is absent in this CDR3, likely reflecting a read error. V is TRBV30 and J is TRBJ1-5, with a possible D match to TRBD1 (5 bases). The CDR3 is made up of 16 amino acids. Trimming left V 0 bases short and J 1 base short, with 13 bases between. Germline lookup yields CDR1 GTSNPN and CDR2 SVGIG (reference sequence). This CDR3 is CAWSVRGAGSNQPQHL. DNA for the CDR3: TGTGCCTGGAGTGTACGAGGGGCGGGGAGCAATCAGCCCCAGCATTTG.

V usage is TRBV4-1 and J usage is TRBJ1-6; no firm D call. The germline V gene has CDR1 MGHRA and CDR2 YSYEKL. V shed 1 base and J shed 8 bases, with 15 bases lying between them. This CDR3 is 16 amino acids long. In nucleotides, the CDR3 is TGCGCCAGCAGCCAAGGAGGACCGGATCGGGATTCACCCCTCCACTTT. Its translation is CASSQGGPDRDSPLHF.

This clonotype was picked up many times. The CDR3 DNA sequence: TGTGCCAGGGGACGGAACCAAGAGACCCAGTACTTC. Translation: CARGRNQETQYF. The chain is built from TRBV2 and TRBJ2-5; D is perhaps TRBD1 or TRBD2 (5 bases each). The CDR3 has 12 residues. Germline assignment: CDR1 SNHLY and CDR2 FYNNEI. V lost 9 bases to trimming and J lost 0 bases, with 8 bases between them.

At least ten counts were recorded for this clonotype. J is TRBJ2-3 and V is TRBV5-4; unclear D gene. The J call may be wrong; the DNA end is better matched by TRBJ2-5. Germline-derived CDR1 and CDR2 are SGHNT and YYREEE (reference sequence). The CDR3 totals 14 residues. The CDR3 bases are TGTGCCAGCAGCGGCAATTCCTGGGTTGGGACCCAGTACTTC. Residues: CASSGNSWVGTQYF.

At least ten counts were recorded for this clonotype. The CDR3 region is CASRGGDGISGANVLTF. For the CDR3, the DNA is TGTGCCAGCAGGGGGGGGGACGGGATCTCTGGGGCCAACGTCCTGACTTTC. The chain has TRBV12-3 or TRBV12-4 and TRBJ2-6; TRBD2 aligns across 7 bases. Trimming at V came to 6 bases and at J to 0 bases, leaving 8 bases not matched to a gene. The length of the CDR3 is 17 residues.

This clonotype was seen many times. The CDR3 region is CASSTDNEKLFF. For the CDR3, the DNA is TGTGCCAGCAGCACAGATAATGAAAAACTGTTTTTT. V is TRBV28 and J is TRBJ1-4; D call uncertain. This CDR3 region has 12 residues. The V end was cut by 6 bases, the J end by 4 bases, with 6 bases between. CDR1 MDHEN and CDR2 SYDVKM come from the germline V gene.